A selection of T cell receptor beta chains follows, all from one sample in a study of OX40 agonist ivuxolimab in advanced cancers. Some clones are missing from TCRdb's copy, which holds only in-frame ones; the method was immunoSEQ multiplex PCR. Of over 65,000 clones in the sample, about 93% were seen once. The input for sequencing was CD4+ or CD8+ T cells sorted from blood, taken in a trial of the OX40 agonist ivuxolimab. All receptors derive from an adult with an advanced solid tumor such as melanoma, head and neck, liver or kidney cancer. Each CDR3 is given with its conserved first and last residue. The D gene is left open where the match is weak. Only part of the rows carry a size: once, few, many, or a class if the clone is expanded.

v_call	d_call	j_call	clone_size	cdr3_nt	cdr3_aa
TRBV1	.	TRBJ2-2	once	TGCACCAGCAGCCACGGGACTAGCGGGGAGGGCGATAAAGACGGGGAGCTGTTTTTT	CTSSHGTSGEGDKDGELFF
TRBV28	.	TRBJ1-2	.	TGTGCCAGCAGTTTATCAATCGGACCGGCCTATGGCTACACCTTC	CASSLSIGPAYGYTF
TRBV6-6	.	TRBJ1-4	.	TGTGCCAGCAGCCAATCGGCAGGAACTAATGAAAAACTGTTTTTT	CASSQSAGTNEKLFF
TRBV7-9	TRBD2	TRBJ2-3	.	TGTGCCAGCAGCTCAATAGCGGGAGGTAAAGATACGCAGTATTTT	CASSSIAGGKDTQYF
TRBV28	.	TRBJ1-1	.	TGTGGGGCTAGGGGGAACACTGAAGCTTTCTTT	CGARGNTEAFF
TRBV18	.	TRBJ1-2	.	TGTGCCAGCTCACCACCAACCCCCAGTATCTATGGCTACACCTTC	CASSPPTPSIYGYTF
TRBV19	.	TRBJ1-1	.	TGTGCCAGTAAGAGACAGTCGGGGATGAACACTGAAGCTTTCTTT	CASKRQSGMNTEAFF
TRBV2	.	TRBJ2-1	.	TGTGCCAACCCCGTGGGGACAACCCTAAATGAGCAGTTCTTC	CANPVGTTLNEQFF
TRBV18	.	TRBJ2-3	once	TGTGCCAGCTCAAGCCAAGCAGATACGCAGTATTTT	CASSSQADTQYF
TRBV28	.	TRBJ2-7	few	TGTGCCAGCAGTCCAAACACGCACGAGCAGTACTTC	CASSPNTHEQYF
TRBV19	TRBD1	TRBJ1-6	.	TGTGCCAGTAGTATGGACAGGGGGTATTCACCCCTCCACTTT	CASSMDRGYSPLHF
TRBV7-6	TRBD1	TRBJ1-1	.	TGTGCCAGCAGACTTCAGGGGGCTCACACTGAAGCTTTCTTT	CASRLQGAHTEAFF
TRBV2	.	TRBJ1-2	once	TGTGCCAGCAGTGAGAGCGGCGGGGACTATGGCTACACCTTC	CASSESGGDYGYTF
TRBV5-1	.	TRBJ1-2	.	TGCGCCAGCAGCTTGGAGACCTCTAACTATGGCTACACCTTC	CASSLETSNYGYTF
TRBV7-2	TRBD1	TRBJ1-5	.	TGTGCCAGCAGCCAGAAGACAGGGGGCAAACGCAATCAGCCCCAGCATTTT	CASSQKTGGKRNQPQHF
TRBV5-1	TRBD2	TRBJ2-1	once	TGCGCCAGCAGCTTGACTAGCGGTCCCAATGAGCAGTTCTTC	CASSLTSGPNEQFF
TRBV30	.	TRBJ2-2	.	TGTGCCTGGAGTGAGTTGGGGGAGCTGTTTTTT	CAWSELGELFF
TRBV28	.	TRBJ2-2	.	TGTGCCAGCAGCAGACCTGGGGGAACCGGGGAGCTGTTTTTT	CASSRPGGTGELFF